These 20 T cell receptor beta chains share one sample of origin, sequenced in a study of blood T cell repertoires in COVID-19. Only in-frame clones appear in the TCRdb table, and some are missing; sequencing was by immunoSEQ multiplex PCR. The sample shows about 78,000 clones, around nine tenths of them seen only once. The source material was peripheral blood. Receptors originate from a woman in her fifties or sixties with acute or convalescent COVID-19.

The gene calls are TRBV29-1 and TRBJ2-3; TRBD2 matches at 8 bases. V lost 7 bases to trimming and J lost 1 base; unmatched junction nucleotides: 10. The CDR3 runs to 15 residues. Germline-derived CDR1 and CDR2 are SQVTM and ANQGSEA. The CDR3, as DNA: TGCAGCGCCTATCCGGTGCGGGGGGGCACAGATACGCAGTATTTT. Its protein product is CSAYPVRGGTDTQYF.

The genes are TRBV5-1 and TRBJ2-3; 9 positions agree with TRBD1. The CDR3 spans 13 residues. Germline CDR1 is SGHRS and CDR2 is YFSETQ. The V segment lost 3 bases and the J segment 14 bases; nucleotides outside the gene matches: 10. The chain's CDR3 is CASSSNPGQGLYF. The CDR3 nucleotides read TGCGCCAGCAGCTCAAATCCGGGACAGGGTTTGTATTTT.

CDR3 in DNA: TGTGCCTGGAGCCCTTGGGAGACCTACGAGCAGTACTTC. Protein product: CAWSPWETYEQYF. The chain employs TRBV30 and TRBJ2-7, with D possibly matching TRBD2 (5 bases). Trimming stripped 3 bases from V and 2 bases from J, with 11 bases between. Germline CDR1 GTSNPN, CDR2 SVGIG (reference sequence). The CDR3 runs 13 residues. The full variable domain, rest sourced from reference TRBV30 and TRBJ2-7, is SQTIHQWPATLVQPVGSPLSLECTVEGTSNPNLYWYRQAAGRGLQLLFYSVGIGQISSEVPQNLSASRPQDRQFILSSKKLLLSDSGFYLCAWSPWETYEQYFGPGTRLTVT.

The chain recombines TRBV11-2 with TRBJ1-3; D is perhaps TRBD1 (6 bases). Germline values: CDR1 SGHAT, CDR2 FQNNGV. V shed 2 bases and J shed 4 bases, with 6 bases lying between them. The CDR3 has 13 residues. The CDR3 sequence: CASSLTGGNTIYF. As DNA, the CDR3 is TGTGCCAGCAGCTTAACAGGGGGAAACACCATATATTTT.

The CDR3 bases are TGTGCCAGCAGTGAGACCGGGATTTCACCCCTCCACTTT. It encodes CASSETGISPLHF. The chain uses TRBV6-4 and TRBJ1-6; D is ambiguous. CDR1 and CDR2 (germline): MRHNA, SNTAGT. The CDR3 consists of 13 residues. Trimming took 3 bases from V and 9 from J, leaving 9 bases between them.

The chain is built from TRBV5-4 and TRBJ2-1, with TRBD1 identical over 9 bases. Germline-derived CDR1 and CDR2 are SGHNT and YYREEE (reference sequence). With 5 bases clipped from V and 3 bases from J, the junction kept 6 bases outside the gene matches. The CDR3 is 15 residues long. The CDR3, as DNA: TGTGCCAGCAGTATACCGGGACAGGGCTACAATGAGCAGTTCTTC. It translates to CASSIPGQGYNEQFF.

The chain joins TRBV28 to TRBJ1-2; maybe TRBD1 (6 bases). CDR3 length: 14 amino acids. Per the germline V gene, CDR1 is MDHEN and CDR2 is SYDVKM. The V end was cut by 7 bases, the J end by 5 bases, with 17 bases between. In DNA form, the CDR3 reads TGTGCCAGCATGTCGGGACAACTAAAATATGGCTACACCTTC. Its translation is CASMSGQLKYGYTF.

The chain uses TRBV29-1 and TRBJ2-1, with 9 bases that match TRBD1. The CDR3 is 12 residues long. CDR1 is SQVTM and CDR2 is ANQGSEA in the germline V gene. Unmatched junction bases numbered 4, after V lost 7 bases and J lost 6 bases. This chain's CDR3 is CSGTGGGNEQFF. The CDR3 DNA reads TGCAGCGGTACAGGGGGCGGCAATGAGCAGTTCTTC.

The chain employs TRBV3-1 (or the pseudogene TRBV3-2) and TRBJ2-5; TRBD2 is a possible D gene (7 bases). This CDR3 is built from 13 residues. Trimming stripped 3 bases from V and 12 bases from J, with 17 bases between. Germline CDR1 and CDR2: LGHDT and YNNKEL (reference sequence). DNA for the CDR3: TGTGCCAGCAGCCACCTCGAGGGGGGGAAAGAGTACTTC. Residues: CASSHLEGGKEYF.

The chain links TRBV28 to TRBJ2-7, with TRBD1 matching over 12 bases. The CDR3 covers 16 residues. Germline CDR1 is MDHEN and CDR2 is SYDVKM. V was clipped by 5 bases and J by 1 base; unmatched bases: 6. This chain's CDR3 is CASSSPGQGASYEQYF. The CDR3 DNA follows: TGTGCCAGCAGTAGCCCGGGACAGGGGGCTTCCTACGAGCAGTACTTC.

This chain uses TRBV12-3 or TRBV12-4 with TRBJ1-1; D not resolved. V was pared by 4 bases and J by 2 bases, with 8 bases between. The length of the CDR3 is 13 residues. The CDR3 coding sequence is TGTGCCAGCAGTTCTCGAGATAACACTGAAGCTTTCTTT. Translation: CASSSRDNTEAFF.

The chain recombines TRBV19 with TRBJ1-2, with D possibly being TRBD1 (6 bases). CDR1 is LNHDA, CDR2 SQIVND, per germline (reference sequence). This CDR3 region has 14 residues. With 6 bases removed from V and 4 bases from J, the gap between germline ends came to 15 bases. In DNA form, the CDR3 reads TGTGCCAGTAGGGCAGGGGAGAGGATCTATGGCTACACCTTC. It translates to CASRAGERIYGYTF. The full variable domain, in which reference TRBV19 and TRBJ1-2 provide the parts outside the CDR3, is DGGITQSPKYLFRKEGQNVTLSCEQNLNHDAMYWYRQDPGQGLRLIYYSQIVNDFQKGDIAEGYSVSREKKESFPLTVTSAQKNPTAFYLCASRAGERIYGYTFGSGTRLTVV.

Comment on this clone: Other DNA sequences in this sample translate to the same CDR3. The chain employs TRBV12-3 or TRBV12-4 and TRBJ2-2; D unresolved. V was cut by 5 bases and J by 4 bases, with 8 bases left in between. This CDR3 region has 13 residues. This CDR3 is CASSKTSTGELFF. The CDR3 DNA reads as TGTGCCAGCAGTAAAACTTCCACCGGGGAGCTGTTTTTT.

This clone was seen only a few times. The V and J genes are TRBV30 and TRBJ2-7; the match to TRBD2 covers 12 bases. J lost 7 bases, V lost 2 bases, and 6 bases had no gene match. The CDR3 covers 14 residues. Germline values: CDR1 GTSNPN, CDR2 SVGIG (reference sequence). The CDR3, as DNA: TGTGCCTGGAGTAGGACTAGCGGGAAGAGGGAGCAGTACTTC. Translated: CAWSRTSGKREQYF.

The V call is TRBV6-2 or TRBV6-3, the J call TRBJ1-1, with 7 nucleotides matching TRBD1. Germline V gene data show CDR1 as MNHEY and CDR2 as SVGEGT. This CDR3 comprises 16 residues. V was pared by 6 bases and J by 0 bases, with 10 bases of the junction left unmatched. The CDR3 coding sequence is TGTGCCAGCAGCCAGATGGCAGGGGGTATGAACACTGAAGCTTTCTTT. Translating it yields CASSQMAGGMNTEAFF.

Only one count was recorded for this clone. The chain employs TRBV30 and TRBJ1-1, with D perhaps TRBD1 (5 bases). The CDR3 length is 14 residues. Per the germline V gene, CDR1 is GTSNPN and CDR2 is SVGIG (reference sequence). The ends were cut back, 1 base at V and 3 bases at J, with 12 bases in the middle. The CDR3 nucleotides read TGTGCCTGGAGTGAGCACAGGCCGGACACTGAAGCTTTCTTT. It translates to CAWSEHRPDTEAFF.

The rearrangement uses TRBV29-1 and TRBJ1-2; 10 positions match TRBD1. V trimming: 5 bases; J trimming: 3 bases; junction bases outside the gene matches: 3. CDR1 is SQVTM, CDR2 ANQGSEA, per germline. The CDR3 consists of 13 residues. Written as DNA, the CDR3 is TGCAGCGTTTCCGGGACAGGGGACTATGGCTACACCTTC. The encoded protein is CSVSGTGDYGYTF.

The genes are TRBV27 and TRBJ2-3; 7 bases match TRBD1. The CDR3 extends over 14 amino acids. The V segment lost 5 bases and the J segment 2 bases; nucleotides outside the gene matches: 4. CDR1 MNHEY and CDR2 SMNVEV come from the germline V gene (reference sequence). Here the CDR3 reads CASSRDRDTDTQYF. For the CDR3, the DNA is TGTGCCAGCAGTCGGGACAGAGACACAGATACGCAGTATTTT.

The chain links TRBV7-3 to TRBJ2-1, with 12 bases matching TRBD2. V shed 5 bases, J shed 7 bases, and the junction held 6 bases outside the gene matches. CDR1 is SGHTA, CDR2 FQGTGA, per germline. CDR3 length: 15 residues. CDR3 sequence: CASSVTSGSGNEQFF. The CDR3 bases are TGTGCCAGCAGCGTGACTAGCGGGAGTGGGAATGAGCAGTTCTTC.

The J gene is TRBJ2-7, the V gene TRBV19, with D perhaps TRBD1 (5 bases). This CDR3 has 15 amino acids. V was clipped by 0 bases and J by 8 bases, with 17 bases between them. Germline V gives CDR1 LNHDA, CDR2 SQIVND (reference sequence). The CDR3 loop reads CASSIDGADSTKQYF. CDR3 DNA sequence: TGTGCCAGTAGTATAGATGGGGCAGATTCTACGAAGCAGTACTTC.